This entry describes one TCR beta chain. As yet, its antigen is unknown. The data stem from a study of cytomegalovirus exposure and HLA in healthy donors. Study observations and caveats: Listed as cytomegalovirus-associated were 170 or so TCR beta chains.

CDR3 length: 12 amino acids. V was cut by 3 bases and J by 5 bases, with 5 bases left in between. CDR1 is KGHSH and CDR2 is LQKENI in the germline V gene. 60 Vbeta and 13 Jbeta primers were used in PCR. Some clones are missing from TCRdb's copy, which holds only in-frame ones; the method was immunoSEQ multiplex PCR. This sample yields around 63,000 clones, of which 80% to 90% are seen a single time; under 3% belongs to the top ten. The TCR was taken from a young woman in good health and CMV-seronegative. The sequencing input was PBMCs. The gene calls are TRBV18 and TRBJ2-1; D call uncertain. DNA for the CDR3: TGTGCCAGCTCACCTACAGACAATGAGCAGTTCTTC. This encodes CASSPTDNEQFF.